The T cell receptor (beta chain) under discussion was sequenced for a study of T cell repertoires in cytomegalovirus infection. Study overall: The study used recently identified HLA-C-restricted and well-studied HLA-B-restricted CMV epitopes. From public TCR beta signatures came an indication of both CMV infection and matching HLA type.

TCRdb analysed the reads with MiXCR anew, one entry per CDR3 protein. The repertoire holds fewer than 350,000 distinct CDR3 sequences, roughly 29% seen once, with around 19% in the top ten. Trimming shortened V by 2 bases and J by 8 bases, and 9 bases separated the two germline ends. This CDR3 is built from 12 residues. Germline values: CDR1 MGHRA, CDR2 YSYEKL. With regard to this clonotype: Its antigen is as yet unknown.

General study results and limits: Frequencies of public TCR beta families were cumulated, and this identified carriers of CMV plus the relevant HLA. In two of eight donors, the top clonotype was HLA-C-restricted CMV-specific.

V is TRBV4-1 and J is TRBJ1-1; D gene ambiguous. This sample comprised cultured PBMCs, obtained from culture after CMV antigen stimulation. The source of this sequence is a human donor in good health (CMV status not recorded). Some clones in this sample may be carry-over from other donors' samples. For the CDR3, the DNA is TGCGCCAGCAGCCAATTGACCGGGGAAGCTTTCTTT. Amino acid sequence: CASSQLTGEAFF.